This record looks at one TCR beta chain sequence and its context. The source of the sample is a study of beta chain features in type 1 diabetes. V was trimmed by 5 bases and J by 0 bases, leaving 16 bases between them. This CDR3 spans 16 amino acids. Germline CDR1 is SGHAT and CDR2 is FQNNGV. Expressed TCRB transcripts were sequenced because the entire RNA isolate underwent reverse transcription. TCRdb's copy holds only in-frame clones and misses some; the assay was immunoSEQ multiplex PCR. The table includes approximately 150,000 clones, about 10% detected once. The V call is TRBV11-2, the J call TRBJ1-1; unclear D gene. This TCR was sampled from a young man in good health. Material: naive CD4+ T cells from blood. The CDR3 DNA follows: TGTGCCAGCAGCCCCCAGGCAGGCTTTATGAACACTGAAGCTTTCTTT. Translated, it gives CASSPQAGFMNTEAFF.